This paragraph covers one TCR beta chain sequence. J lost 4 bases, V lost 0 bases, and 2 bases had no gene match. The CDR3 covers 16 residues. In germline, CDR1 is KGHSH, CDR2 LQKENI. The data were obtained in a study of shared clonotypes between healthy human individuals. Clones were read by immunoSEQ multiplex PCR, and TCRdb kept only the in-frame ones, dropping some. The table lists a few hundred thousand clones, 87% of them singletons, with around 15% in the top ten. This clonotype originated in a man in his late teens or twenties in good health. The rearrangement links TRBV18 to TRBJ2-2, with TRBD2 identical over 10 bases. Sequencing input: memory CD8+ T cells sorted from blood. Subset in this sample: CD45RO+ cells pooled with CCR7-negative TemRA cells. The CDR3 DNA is TGTGCCAGCTCACCACCGCTAGCGGGAGTCACCGGGGAGCTGTTTTTT. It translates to CASSPPLAGVTGELFF.